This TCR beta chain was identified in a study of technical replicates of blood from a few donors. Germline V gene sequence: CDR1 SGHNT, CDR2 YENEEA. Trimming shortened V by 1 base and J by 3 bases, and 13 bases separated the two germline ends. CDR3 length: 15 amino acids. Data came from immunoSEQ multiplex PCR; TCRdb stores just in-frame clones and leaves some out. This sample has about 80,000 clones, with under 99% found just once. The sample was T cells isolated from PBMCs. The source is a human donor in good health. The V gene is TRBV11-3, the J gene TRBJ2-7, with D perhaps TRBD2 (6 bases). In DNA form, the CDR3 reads TGTGCCAGCAGCTTAGGGGGCCTAGCGAACTACGAGCAGTACTTC. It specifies CASSLGGLANYEQYF.